Below, 8 T cell receptor beta chains from the same sample are listed, as sequenced in a study of graft-versus-host responses after intestinal transplantation. Repertoires were generated with immunoSEQ multiplex PCR, while TCRdb's copy carries only in-frame clones and drops some. The table records around 13,000 clones, 84% of them present only once. Source: PBMCs, taken after intestinal transplantation. These receptors all stem from a human patient who received an intestinal transplant, so some T cells may come from the graft donor.

The V call is TRBV29-1, the J call TRBJ1-5, with D tentatively TRBD1 (5 bases). Deletions cut 4 bases from V and 1 base from J, with 5 bases between. The germline CDR1 and CDR2 sequences are SQVTM and ANQGSEA. The CDR3 runs 12 residues. The chain's CDR3 is CSVGQSNQPQHF. CDR3 DNA sequence: TGCAGCGTTGGACAGAGCAATCAGCCCCAGCATTTT.

This chain uses TRBV6-7 with TRBJ2-1; TRBD2 matches 9 bases. TRBV6-7 qualifies as an ORF whose function is uncertain. This CDR3 has 16 residues. V trimming: 6 bases; J trimming: 4 bases; junction bases outside the gene matches: 10. The CDR3 DNA follows: TGTGCCAGCAGCTTAGCGGGAGAAGTGGAGTACAATGAGCAGTTCTTC. This gives the protein CASSLAGEVEYNEQFF.

The rearrangement uses TRBV19 and TRBJ1-5, with D tentatively TRBD1 (5 bases). The CDR3 extends over 14 amino acids. Trimming cost V 4 bases and J 0 bases, with 7 bases left between them. Germline values: CDR1 LNHDA, CDR2 SQIVND (reference sequence). The CDR3 reads CASSTGFSNQPQHF. Here the CDR3 DNA reads TGTGCCAGTAGTACAGGGTTTAGCAATCAGCCCCAGCATTTT. Complete variable domain (other parts from reference TRBV19 and TRBJ1-5): DGGITQSPKYLFRKEGQNVTLSCEQNLNHDAMYWYRQDPGQGLRLIYYSQIVNDFQKGDIAEGYSVSREKKESFPLTVTSAQKNPTAFYLCASSTGFSNQPQHFGDGTRLSIL.

The chain is built from TRBV29-1 and TRBJ1-1; D remains unclear. Germline values: CDR1 SQVTM, CDR2 ANQGSEA. CDR3 length: 12 amino acids. Trimming shortened V by 3 bases and J by 4 bases, and 9 bases separated the two germline ends. This chain's CDR3 is CSVDLFGTEAFF. The CDR3, as DNA: TGCAGCGTTGATCTTTTCGGCACTGAAGCTTTCTTT. The entire variable domain, with the rest obtained from reference TRBV29-1 and TRBJ1-1, is as follows: SAVISQKPSRDICQRGTSLTIQCQVDSQVTMMFWYRQQPGQSLTLIATANQGSEATYESGFVIDKFPISRPNLTFSTLTVSNMSPEDSSIYLCSVDLFGTEAFFGQGTRLTVV.

The V call is TRBV27, the J call TRBJ1-6; no clear D gene. The germline CDR1 and CDR2 sequences are MNHEY and SMNVEV (reference sequence). V was pared by 5 bases and J by 8 bases, with 13 bases between. CDR3 length equals 14 residues. The CDR3, as DNA: TGTGCCAGCAGTCCGACCCATACCTATTCACCCCTCCACTTT. This codes for CASSPTHTYSPLHF.

This chain uses TRBV29-1 with TRBJ2-7, with D perhaps given as TRBD1 or TRBD2 (6 bases each). This CDR3 region has 16 residues. Trimming took 4 bases from V and 1 from J, leaving 20 bases between them. Germline loops: CDR1 SQVTM, CDR2 ANQGSEA. CDR3 DNA: TGCAGCGTTGGTTACGGGGGACACCAATCGTCCTACGAGCAGTACTTC. Translated, it gives CSVGYGGHQSSYEQYF.

This chain uses TRBV6-1 with TRBJ1-6, with D perhaps matching TRBD1 (5 bases). Germline V gives CDR1 MNHNS, CDR2 SASEGT. V lost 3 bases, J lost 8 bases, and 11 bases lay in between. The CDR3 has 14 residues. The CDR3 sequence is CASSEGGTHSPLHF. The CDR3 DNA is TGTGCCAGCAGTGAGGGGGGGACCCATTCACCCCTCCACTTT.

This clone was detected a few times. V usage is TRBV6-5 and J usage is TRBJ1-5; D remains ambiguous. The CDR3 extends over 14 amino acids. Germline CDR1 reads MNHEY; CDR2 reads SVGAGI. V was clipped by 2 bases and J by 5 bases, with 10 bases between them. CDR3 DNA: TGTGCCAGCAGTTACAGAGCCGATTATCAGCCCCAGCATTTT. Its protein product is CASSYRADYQPQHF.